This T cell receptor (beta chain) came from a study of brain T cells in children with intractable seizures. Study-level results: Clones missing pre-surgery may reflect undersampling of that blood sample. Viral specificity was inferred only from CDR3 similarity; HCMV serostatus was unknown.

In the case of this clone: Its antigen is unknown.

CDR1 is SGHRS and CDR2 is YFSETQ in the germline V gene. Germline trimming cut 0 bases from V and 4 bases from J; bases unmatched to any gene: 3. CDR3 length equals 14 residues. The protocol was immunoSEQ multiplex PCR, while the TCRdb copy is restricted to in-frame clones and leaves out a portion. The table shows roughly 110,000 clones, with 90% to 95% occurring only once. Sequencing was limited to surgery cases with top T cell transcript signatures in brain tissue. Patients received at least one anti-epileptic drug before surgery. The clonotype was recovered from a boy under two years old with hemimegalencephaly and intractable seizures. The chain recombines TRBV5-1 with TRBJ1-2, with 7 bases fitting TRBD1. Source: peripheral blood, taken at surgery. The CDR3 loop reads CASSLAGTAYGYTF. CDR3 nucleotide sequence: TGCGCCAGCAGCTTGGCCGGGACAGCCTATGGCTACACCTTC. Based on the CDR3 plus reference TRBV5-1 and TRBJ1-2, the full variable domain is KAGVTQTPRYLIKTRGQQVTLSCSPISGHRSVSWYQQTPGQGLQFLFEYFSETQRNKGNFPGRFSGRQFSNSRSEMNVSTLELGDSALYLCASSLAGTAYGYTFGSGTRLTVV.